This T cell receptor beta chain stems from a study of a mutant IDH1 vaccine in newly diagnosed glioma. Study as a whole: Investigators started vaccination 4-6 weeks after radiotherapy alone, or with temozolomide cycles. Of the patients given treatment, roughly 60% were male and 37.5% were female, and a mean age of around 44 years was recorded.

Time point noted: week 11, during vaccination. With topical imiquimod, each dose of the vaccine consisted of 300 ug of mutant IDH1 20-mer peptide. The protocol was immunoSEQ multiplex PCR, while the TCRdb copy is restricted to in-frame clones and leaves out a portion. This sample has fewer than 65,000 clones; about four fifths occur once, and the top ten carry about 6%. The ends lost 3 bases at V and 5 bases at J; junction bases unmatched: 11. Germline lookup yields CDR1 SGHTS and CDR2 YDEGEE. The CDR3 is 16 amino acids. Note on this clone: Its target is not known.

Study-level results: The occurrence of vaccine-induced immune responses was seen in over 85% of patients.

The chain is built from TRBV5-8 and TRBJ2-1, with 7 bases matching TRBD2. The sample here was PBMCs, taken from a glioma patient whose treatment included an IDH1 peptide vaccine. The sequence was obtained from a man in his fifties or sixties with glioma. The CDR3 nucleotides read TGTGCCAGCAGCTCCGCTACTAGCGCAAGAAACAATGAGCAGTTCTTC. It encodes CASSSATSARNNEQFF.